This T cell receptor beta chain originates from a study of cytomegalovirus exposure and HLA in healthy donors (TCRdb year 2017). For the study in its entirety: In an earlier analysis of under 750 of the donors, approximately 260 Gb of sequence data and 90 million to 120 million unique TCR beta sequences from about 190 million T cells were reported. The genetic ancestry cluster associated with self-reported Caucasian donors included over 80% of the 398 genotyped donors. A later genetic analysis used genome-wide SNP genotypes for 398 of the 666 donors, treating that subset as a discovery cohort. High-throughput TCR immunosequencing, statistical association of individual TCRs with disease status, and machine learning were combined to predict cytomegalovirus infection status. HLA typing covered class I and class II loci at four-digit resolution. Alongside the repertoire data, information on donor age, sex, ethnicity and CMV serostatus was compiled. A later analysis re-examined previously published TCR beta repertoires from 600 to 700 donors and added high-resolution HLA genotyping to investigate patterns of TCR occurrence. The study profiled the T cell repertoires of 666 subjects by immunosequencing and related them to cytomegalovirus serostatus. In an earlier analysis of over 550 of the donors, high-throughput TCR beta sequencing was used to judge whether each TCR beta V gene segment behaved as functional or pseudogenic. The later analysis used no new phenotypic data to find candidate immune exposures, relying instead on TCR beta sequences and their occurrence across donors. The study aimed to test whether signatures of past pathogen exposure could be identified by cataloging public T cell receptors. Typing coverage varied by locus: roughly 629-640 donors for A, B, C, DRB1 and DQB1; 522 for DQA1; about 570 for DPA1; roughly 450 for DPB1. Among several hundred genotyped donors of the cohort, an average of around 250,000 unique TCR beta nucleotide sequences was sequenced per donor, of which about 19% were non-productive. All discovery cohort repertoires had been generated using a single sequencing platform. Four to six DR-DQ haplotypes were handled as single units for association and clustering, since linkage in the cohort was strong. An early release that covered fewer than 800 HLA-typed donors contained approximately 320 gigabases of sequencing data and approximately 85 million unique TCR sequences. Besides the first cohort of more than 650 subjects, a separate validation cohort made up of over 95 different subjects was used.

In total, more than 500 healthy bone marrow donors made up the cohort. At the time of sampling, every cohort member was nominally healthy, though immune exposures that went unrecorded were likely present. The donor was CMV seronegative and belonged to the group of 352 seronegative cohort members. Every donor gave a peripheral blood sample, and the peripheral blood mononuclear cells from that sample were used for TCR beta sequencing. The Qiagen DNeasy Blood Extraction Kit was used to extract genomic DNA from the blood cell samples. Details on this clone: The clone's antigen remains unknown. No base qualities exist here, and no much larger clone lies one base off it.

To prepare the library, the immunoSEQ multiplex PCR assay was applied. For the multiplex PCR, a mixture combining 60 forward primers for TCR Vbeta segments and 13 reverse primers for TCR Jbeta segments was used. The CDR3 region of rearranged TCR beta genes was amplified from genomic DNA with a multiplex PCR assay. The amplified TCR beta libraries were sequenced on the Illumina HiSeq System as 87-base-pair reads. Under the source paper's analysis protocol: A later analysis tallied 70 million to 100 million unique TCR beta chains across the approximately 670 repertoires, and about 10 million of those chains were shared by two or more donors. To remove PCR and sequencing errors, raw reads were error-corrected and collapsed into unique sequences using a nearest-neighbor algorithm that merged closely related sequences. To assign V, D and J gene segments, CDR3 sequences were aligned to IMGT reference sequences. For a sequence to be retained, a match of at least six nucleotides to both a V gene segment and a J gene segment was required. A rearrangement was called productive if the CDR3 had no stop codons and remained in frame with V and J, and every other rearrangement was called non-productive. CDR3 was defined according to IMGT convention as the region running from the second conserved V-encoded cysteine to the conserved J-encoded phenylalanine. Sequences without an unambiguous match to a single V gene segment were excluded from the earlier analysis of a few hundred of the donors. In an earlier analysis of roughly 600 of the donors, a V segment was called functional when productive rearrangements were above 56.7%, and segregating when the standard deviation between donors exceeded 5%. A statistical classification framework was built for diagnosing cytomegalovirus status from the catalog of TCR beta chain sequences. In a later analysis, V and J genes were assigned by comparing TCR nucleotide sequences against IMGT/GENE-DB human TR gene sequences. In a later analysis, CDR3 sequences and most-parsimonious VDJ recombination scenarios were assigned using the TCRdist pipeline. In a later analysis, each TCR beta chain was defined by its CDR3 amino acid sequence together with its V-gene family, and reads lacking a unique V-gene family were excluded. As a way to deal with suspected cross-contamination and a sequencing artifact, a later analysis dropped 640 or so nucleotide sequences that were highly shared and had low generation probability. A later analysis calculated a clonal expansion index for each public chain from normalized within-repertoire ranks of inferred template counts. In a later analysis, generation probabilities were computed using a VDJ recombination model fitted to out-of-frame rearrangements, and the results were checked against IGoR. Hypergeometric tests were used in a later analysis to score TCR-TCR, TCR-HLA and TCR-CMV co-occurrence, with a repertoire-size bias correction applied to the TCR pairs. In a later analysis, false discovery rates were estimated by permuting HLA or CMV assignments 20 times. In a later analysis, co-occurring TCRs were grouped using DBSCAN, with TCRdist sequence similarity added in when clustering inside HLA-allele-positive subsets. For co-occurrence clustering, repertoires with fewer than 30,000 or more than 120,000 public chains were excluded, along with four to six repertoires with anomalous nucleotide sharing. TCRdb carries this immuneACCESS record with in-frame sequences only. Its versions omit some clonotypes, under half of them owing to an unresolved V gene in the studies checked, with the rest unexplained. D and trimming were read from the DNA, whereas the V and J calls and clone size are those reported in that table. This sample holds roughly 130,000 clones; approximately 85% were observed only once. The top ten constitute 1.7% of the sample.

CDR1 MNHEY and CDR2 SMNVEV were looked up in the germline V gene (reference sequence). The CDR3 spans 15 residues, from the cysteine through the phenylalanine. The kept DNA is CDR3 alone, 45 bases in frame from the first base. The V and J ends are trimmed by 4 bases and 2 bases, leaving 15 bases between them. General findings and caveats noted by the study authors: In vitro tests confirmed that three of the cytomegalovirus-associated TCR beta chains recognize cytomegalovirus antigens. According to a later analysis, most CMV-associated TCR beta chains appeared to be HLA-restricted, and the HLA associations seemed to be driven largely by CMV exposure. A further reported finding was that TCR beta sequences accurately predicted the HLA-A and HLA-B alleles for most subjects in the first cohort. In the study, 150 to 200 TCR beta chains were listed as associated with cytomegalovirus. In a later analysis, HLA-associated TCR beta chains showed more clonal expansion and lower generation probabilities than non-associated chains that were equally common. In an earlier analysis of 500 to 650 of the donors, most TCR beta V segments appeared in productive rearrangements about 90% or about 30% of the time, broadly matching IMGT annotations. In both the original and validation cohorts, the classifier was reported to diagnose cytomegalovirus status with high specificity and sensitivity. In a later genetic analysis, fewer N-insertions in productive TCRs were reported among donors in an Asian-associated ancestry cluster than the roughly 670-donor mean. The presence/absence analyses assumed that sequencing depth was roughly uniform across donors, and that assumption may not be true. Because HLA typing was missing for some donors at each locus, association tests included only the typed subset. Because counts were too low, 15 to 20 rarely observed V segments, including chromosome 9 orphons, were excluded from the earlier analysis of roughly 580 of the donors. A cluster of highly shared sequence variants was judged likely to be a technical artifact of the sequencing pipeline. The authors suggested that the approach could potentially be extended to other disease states and immunological phenotypes. Assigning TCR associations to individual alleles was difficult when HLA alleles, especially DR and DQ, strongly co-occurred. In a later analysis, the rate of TCR association differed among HLA loci, with DRB1 alleles having the most associated TCRs and HLA-C alleles having the fewest. The only immune exposure information available for the cohort was CMV serostatus. Some IMGT-functional V segments, including TRBV6-2 and TRBV6-3, could not be told apart with the 87-base-pair reads, so those segments were excluded. At a false discovery rate of 0.05, a later analysis linked fewer than 20,000 TCR beta sequences to specific HLA alleles. This cohort had only TCR beta chains sequenced, and the lack of alpha or paired-chain data limited which features could be detected. A later analysis reported that several top co-occurrence clusters appeared linked to parvovirus B19, influenza, CMV and Epstein-Barr virus. Most TCR sequences were seen in very few donors, while some public TCRs were found in many individuals. Correlated functional status among segregating V segments might be attributable to linkage disequilibrium, but an unknown experimental factor could not be ruled out. V-gene and J-gene trimming of TCR beta chains was associated with a missense DCLRE1C variant in a later genetic analysis, and the association was replicated in an independent cohort.

The chain uses TRBV27 and TRBJ2-7; the D gene identity is not certain. Material: PBMCs. The clonotype originates from a boy between 10 and 17 years old in good health and CMV-seronegative. The nucleotides are TGTGCCAGCAGTTCCCCCTGGTCAGTCCCCTACGAGCAGTACTTC. Translated, this gives CASSSPWSVPYEQYF.